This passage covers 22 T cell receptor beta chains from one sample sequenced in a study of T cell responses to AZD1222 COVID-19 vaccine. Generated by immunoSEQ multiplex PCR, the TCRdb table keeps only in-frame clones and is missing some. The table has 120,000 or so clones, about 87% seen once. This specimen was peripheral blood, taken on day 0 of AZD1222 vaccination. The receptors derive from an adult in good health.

The CDR3 sequence is CASSYQGAVSTEAFF. As DNA, the CDR3 is TGTGCCAGCAGCTACCAGGGGGCAGTGAGCACTGAAGCTTTCTTT. The chain links TRBV11-2 to TRBJ1-1, with TRBD1 identical over 8 bases. The germline V gene has CDR1 SGHAT and CDR2 FQNNGV. This CDR3 has 15 amino acids. With V trimmed by 4 bases and J by 4 bases, 8 bases remained unmatched.

The CDR3 nucleotides read TGTGCCAGCATGGGGGGGGCAACTAATGAAAAACTGTTTTTT. Its protein product is CASMGGATNEKLFF. V is TRBV6-5 and J is TRBJ1-4; TRBD1 is a possible D gene (5 bases). CDR1 and CDR2 (germline): MNHEY, SVGAGI. V shed 7 bases and J shed 0 bases, with 9 bases lying between them. This CDR3 is 14 amino acids long.

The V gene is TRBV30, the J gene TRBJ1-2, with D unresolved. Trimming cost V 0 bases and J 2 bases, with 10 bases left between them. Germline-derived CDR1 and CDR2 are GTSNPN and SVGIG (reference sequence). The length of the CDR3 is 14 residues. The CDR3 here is CAWSVITPNYGYTF. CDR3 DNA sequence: TGTGCCTGGAGTGTCATAACACCCAACTATGGCTACACCTTC.

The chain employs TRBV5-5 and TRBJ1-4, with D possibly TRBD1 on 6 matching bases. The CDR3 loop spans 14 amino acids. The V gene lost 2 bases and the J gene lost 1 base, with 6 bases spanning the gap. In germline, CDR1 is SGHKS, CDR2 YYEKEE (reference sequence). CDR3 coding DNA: TGTGCCAGCAGCTTCAGGGGAACTAATGAAAAACTGTTTTTT. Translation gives CASSFRGTNEKLFF.

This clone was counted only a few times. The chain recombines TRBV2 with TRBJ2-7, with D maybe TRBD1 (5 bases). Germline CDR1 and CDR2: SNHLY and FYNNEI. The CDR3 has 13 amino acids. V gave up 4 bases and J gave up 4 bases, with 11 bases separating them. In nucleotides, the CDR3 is TGTGCCAGCAGTGGACGGACAACTTACGAGCAGTACTTC. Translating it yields CASSGRTTYEQYF.

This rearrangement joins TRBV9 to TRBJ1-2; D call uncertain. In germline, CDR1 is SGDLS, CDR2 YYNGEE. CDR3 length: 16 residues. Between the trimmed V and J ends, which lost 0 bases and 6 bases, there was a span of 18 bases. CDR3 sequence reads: CASSVDRAVVDHGYTF. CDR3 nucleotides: TGTGCCAGCAGCGTAGACAGAGCGGTTGTAGACCATGGCTACACCTTC.

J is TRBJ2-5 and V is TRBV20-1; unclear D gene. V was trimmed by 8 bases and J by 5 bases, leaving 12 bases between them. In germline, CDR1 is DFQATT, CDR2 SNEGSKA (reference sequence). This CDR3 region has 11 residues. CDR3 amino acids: CSPRQHETQYF. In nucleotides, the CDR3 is TGCAGTCCGAGACAACACGAGACCCAGTACTTC.

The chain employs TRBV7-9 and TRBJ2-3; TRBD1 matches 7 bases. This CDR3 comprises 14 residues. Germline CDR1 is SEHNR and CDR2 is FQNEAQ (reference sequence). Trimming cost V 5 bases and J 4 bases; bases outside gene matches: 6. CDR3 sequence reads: CASSGDSRSDTQYF. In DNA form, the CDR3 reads TGTGCCAGCAGCGGGGACAGTAGGTCAGATACGCAGTATTTT.

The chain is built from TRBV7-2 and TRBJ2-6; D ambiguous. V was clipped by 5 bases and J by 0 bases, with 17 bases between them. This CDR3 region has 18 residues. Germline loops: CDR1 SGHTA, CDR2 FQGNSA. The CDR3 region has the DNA TGTGCCAGCAGCCGGGTGGGCAGCCCAAGCTCTGGGGCCAACGTCCTGACTTTC. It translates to CASSRVGSPSSGANVLTF.

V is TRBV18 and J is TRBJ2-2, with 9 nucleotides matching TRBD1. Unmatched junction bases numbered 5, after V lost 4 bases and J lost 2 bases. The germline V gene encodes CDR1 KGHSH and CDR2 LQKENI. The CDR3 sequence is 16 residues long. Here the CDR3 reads CASSLGTGPNTGELFF. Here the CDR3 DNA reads TGTGCCAGCTCACTCGGGACAGGGCCCAACACCGGGGAGCTGTTTTTT.

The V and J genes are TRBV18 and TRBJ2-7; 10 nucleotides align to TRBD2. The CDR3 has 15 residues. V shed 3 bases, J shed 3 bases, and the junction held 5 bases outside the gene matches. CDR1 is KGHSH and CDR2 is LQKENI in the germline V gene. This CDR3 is CASSPRTSGYYEQYF. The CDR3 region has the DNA TGTGCCAGCTCACCTCGGACTAGCGGATACTACGAGCAGTACTTC.

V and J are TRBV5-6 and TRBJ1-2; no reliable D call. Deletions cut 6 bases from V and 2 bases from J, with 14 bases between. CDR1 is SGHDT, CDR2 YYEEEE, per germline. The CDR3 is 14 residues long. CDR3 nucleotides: TGTGCCAGCACCATTATATATAGGAACTATGGCTACACCTTC. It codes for CASTIIYRNYGYTF.

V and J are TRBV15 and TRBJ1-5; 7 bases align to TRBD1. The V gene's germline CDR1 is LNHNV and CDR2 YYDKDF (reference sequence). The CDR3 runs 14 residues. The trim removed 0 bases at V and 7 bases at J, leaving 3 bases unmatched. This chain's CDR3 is CATSRDKGAQPQHF. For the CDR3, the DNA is TGTGCCACCAGCAGAGATAAGGGGGCACAGCCCCAGCATTTT.

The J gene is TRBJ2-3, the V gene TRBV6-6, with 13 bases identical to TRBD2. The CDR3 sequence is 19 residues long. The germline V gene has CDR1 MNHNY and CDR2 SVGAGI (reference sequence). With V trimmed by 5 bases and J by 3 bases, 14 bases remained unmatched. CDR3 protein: CASSHTPSKTSGGTDTQYF. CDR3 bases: TGTGCCAGCAGTCATACCCCCTCAAAGACTAGCGGGGGGACAGATACGCAGTATTTT.

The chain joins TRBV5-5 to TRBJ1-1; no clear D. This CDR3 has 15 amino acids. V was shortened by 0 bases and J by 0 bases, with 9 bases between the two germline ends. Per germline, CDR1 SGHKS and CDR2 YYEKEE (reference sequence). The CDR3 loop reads CASSLGRIMNTEAFF. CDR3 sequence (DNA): TGTGCCAGCAGCTTGGGCAGGATTATGAACACTGAAGCTTTCTTT.

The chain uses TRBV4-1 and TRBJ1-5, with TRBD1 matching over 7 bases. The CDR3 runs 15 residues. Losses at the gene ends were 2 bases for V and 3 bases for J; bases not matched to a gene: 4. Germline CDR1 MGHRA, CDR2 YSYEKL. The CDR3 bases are TGCGCCAGCAGCCAAACCGGACAGGTCAATCAGCCCCAGCATTTT. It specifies CASSQTGQVNQPQHF.

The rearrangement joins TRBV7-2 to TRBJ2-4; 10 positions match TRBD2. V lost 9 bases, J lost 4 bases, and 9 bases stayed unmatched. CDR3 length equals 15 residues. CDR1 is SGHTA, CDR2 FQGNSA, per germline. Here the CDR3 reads CASSIAGGTKNIQYF. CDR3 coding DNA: TGTGCCAGTTCAATAGCGGGAGGAACAAAAAACATTCAGTACTTC.

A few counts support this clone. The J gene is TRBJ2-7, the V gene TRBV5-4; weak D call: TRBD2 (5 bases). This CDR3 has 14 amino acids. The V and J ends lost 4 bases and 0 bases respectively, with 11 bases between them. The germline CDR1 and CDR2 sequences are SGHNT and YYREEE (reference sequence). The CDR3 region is CASSTQSGSYEQYF. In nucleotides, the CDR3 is TGTGCCAGCAGCACACAGAGCGGCTCCTACGAGCAGTACTTC. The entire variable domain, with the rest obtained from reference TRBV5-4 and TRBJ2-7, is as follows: ETGVTQSPTHLIKTRGQQVTLRCSSQSGHNTVSWYQQALGQGPQFIFQYYREEENGRGNFPPRFSGLQFPNYSSELNVNALELDDSALYLCASSTQSGSYEQYFGPGTRLTVT.

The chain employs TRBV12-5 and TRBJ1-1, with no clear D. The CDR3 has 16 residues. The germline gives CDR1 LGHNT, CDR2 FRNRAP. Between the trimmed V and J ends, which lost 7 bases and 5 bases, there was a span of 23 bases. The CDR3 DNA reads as TGTGCTAGTGCTCCCCGGGAGATCCCGCGACGGACTGAAGCTTTCTTT. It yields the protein CASAPREIPRRTEAFF.

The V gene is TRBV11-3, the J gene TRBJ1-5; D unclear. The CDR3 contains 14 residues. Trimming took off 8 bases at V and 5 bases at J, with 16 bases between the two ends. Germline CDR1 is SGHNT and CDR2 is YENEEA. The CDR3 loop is CASSSVGRDQPQHF. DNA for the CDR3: TGTGCCAGCTCCTCCGTAGGGAGGGATCAGCCCCAGCATTTT.

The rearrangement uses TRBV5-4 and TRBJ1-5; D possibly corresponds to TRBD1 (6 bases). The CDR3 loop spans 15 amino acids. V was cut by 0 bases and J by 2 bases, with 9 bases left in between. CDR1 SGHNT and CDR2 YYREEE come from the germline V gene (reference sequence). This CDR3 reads CASSLDGGGNQPQHF. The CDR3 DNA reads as TGTGCCAGCAGCTTGGATGGGGGCGGCAATCAGCCCCAGCATTTT.

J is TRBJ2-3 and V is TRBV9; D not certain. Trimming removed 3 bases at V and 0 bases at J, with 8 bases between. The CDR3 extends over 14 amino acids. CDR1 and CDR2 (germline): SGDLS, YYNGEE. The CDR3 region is CASSEELSTDTQYF. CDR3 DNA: TGTGCCAGCAGCGAGGAGTTAAGCACAGATACGCAGTATTTT.